A single sample gave rise to the 13 T cell receptor beta chains below, sequenced in a study of cytomegalovirus exposure and HLA in healthy donors. The PCR made use of 60 Vbeta and 13 Jbeta primers. Clones were sequenced by immunoSEQ multiplex PCR, and TCRdb holds only the in-frame ones, with some missing. The sample lists 90,000 to 110,000 clones, over 70% occurring once. The sequenced sample was PBMCs. The receptors here all came from a man aged 35 to 55 in good health and CMV-seronegative.

This chain uses TRBV30 with TRBJ2-5; D perhaps matches TRBD1 (6 bases). The closer fit of TRBJ2-7 to the DNA end suggests the J call may be wrong. The V gene's germline CDR1 is GTSNPN and CDR2 SVGIG (reference sequence). This CDR3 is built from 13 residues. The CDR3 spells CAWSVSGDYEQYF. CDR3 DNA: TGTGCCTGGAGTGTTTCAGGGGACTACGAGCAGTACTTC.

This chain links TRBV14 with TRBJ2-5, with a possible D match to TRBD2 (7 bases). The CDR3 has 14 residues. The V gene's germline CDR1 is SGHDN and CDR2 FVKESK. V lost 4 bases and J 3 bases, leaving 12 bases between the germline ends. Here the CDR3 reads CASSLGGAEETQYF. For the CDR3, the DNA is TGTGCCAGCAGCCTAGGGGGGGCCGAAGAGACCCAGTACTTC.

The chain employs TRBV2 and TRBJ2-1; 8 bases are shared with TRBD1. The CDR3 consists of 12 residues. V lost 7 bases to trimming and J lost 6 bases; unmatched junction nucleotides: 2. Germline V gene sequence: CDR1 SNHLY, CDR2 FYNNEI. CDR3 coding DNA: TGTGCCAGCAAAACAGGGGGCAATGAGCAGTTCTTC. Translating gives CASKTGGNEQFF.

The V call is TRBV4-2, the J call TRBJ1-5, with D maybe TRBD1 (5 bases). The V and J ends lost 0 bases and 5 bases respectively, with 11 bases between them. Germline V gives CDR1 LGHNA, CDR2 YNFKEQ. This CDR3 is 15 amino acids long. CDR3 DNA: TGTGCCAGCAGCCAAGAGGAAAGGGGTTATCAGCCCCAGCATTTT. It encodes CASSQEERGYQPQHF.

The chain couples TRBV15 to TRBJ2-2, with 14 positions matching TRBD2. After removal of 6 bases from V and 7 bases from J, the junction contained 7 bases not matched to a gene. This CDR3 spans 16 amino acids. Germline-derived CDR1 and CDR2 are LNHNV and YYDKDF (reference sequence). For the CDR3, the DNA is TGTGCCACCAGTCCGGGACTAGCGGGAGAGGACGGGGAGCTGTTTTTT. Amino acids: CATSPGLAGEDGELFF. The whole variable domain, remainder taken from reference TRBV15 and TRBJ2-2, is DAMVIQNPRYQVTQFGKPVTLSCSQTLNHNVMYWYQQKSSQAPKLLFHYYDKDFNNEADTPDNFQSRRPNTSFCFLDIRSPGLGDTAMYLCATSPGLAGEDGELFFGEGSRLTVL.

The genes are TRBV5-4 and TRBJ1-1; a weak D match, TRBD1 (5 bases). The CDR3 is 17 amino acids. V lost 0 bases and J lost 1, with 16 bases in between. In germline, CDR1 is SGHNT, CDR2 YYREEE (reference sequence). The CDR3 sequence: CASSLAEAGGRNTEAFF. CDR3 nucleotide sequence: TGTGCCAGCAGCTTGGCCGAAGCGGGGGGAAGGAACACTGAAGCTTTCTTT.

This chain connects TRBV2 to TRBJ2-5, with D perhaps matching TRBD2 (6 bases). The J call is in doubt because the DNA end fits TRBJ2-7 better. Germline V gene lookup returns CDR1 SNHLY and CDR2 FYNNEI. The CDR3 spans 13 residues. CDR3 coding DNA: TGTGCCAGCCTCCGGGGAGGAGGGTACGAGCAGTACTTC. As protein: CASLRGGGYEQYF.

J is TRBJ2-7 and V is TRBV5-6, with 10 positions matching TRBD2. The trim removed 4 bases at V and 3 bases at J, leaving 7 bases unmatched. Germline values: CDR1 SGHDT, CDR2 YYEEEE. The CDR3 loop spans 15 amino acids. The CDR3 bases are TGTGCCAGCAGCAGTAGCGGGAGGCCCTTCTACGAGCAGTACTTC. Residues: CASSSSGRPFYEQYF.

The sample holds one count of this clone. V usage is TRBV5-1 and J usage is TRBJ2-7, with D unresolved. The germline V and J ends were trimmed by 0 bases and 3 bases, with 10 bases remaining between them. CDR3 length: 14 residues. The germline V gene encodes CDR1 SGHRS and CDR2 YFSETQ. The DNA of the CDR3 is TGCGCCAGCAGCTTGGGGGTTCAGGTCTACGAGCAGTACTTC. Its protein product is CASSLGVQVYEQYF.

This clone appeared a single time. The chain couples TRBV19 to TRBJ2-7; TRBD1 is a possible D gene (6 bases). Per germline, CDR1 LNHDA and CDR2 SQIVND (reference sequence). The CDR3 sequence is 15 residues long. V was clipped by 5 bases and J by 0 bases, with 14 bases between them. As DNA, the CDR3 is TGTGCCAGTAGTGTATCACAGGGATTCTCCTACGAGCAGTACTTC. It specifies CASSVSQGFSYEQYF.

The gene calls are TRBV2 and TRBJ2-4; D unresolved. The CDR3 extends over 17 amino acids. V was shortened by 0 bases and J by 0 bases, with 12 bases between the two germline ends. In germline, CDR1 is SNHLY, CDR2 FYNNEI. CDR3 sequence reads: CASSEAGTKIAKNIQYF. CDR3 in DNA: TGTGCCAGCAGTGAAGCTGGCACGAAGATAGCCAAAAACATTCAGTACTTC. Together with reference TRBV2 and TRBJ2-4, the CDR3 gives the full variable domain: EPEVTQTPSHQVTQMGQEVILRCVPISNHLYFYWYRQILGQKVEFLVSFYNNEISEKSEIFDDQFSVERPDGSNFTLKIRSTKLEDSAMYFCASSEAGTKIAKNIQYFGAGTRLSVL.

The V gene is TRBV27, the J gene TRBJ1-2; 8 nucleotides match TRBD1. The CDR3 runs to 17 residues. Germline CDR1 reads MNHEY; CDR2 reads SMNVEV (reference sequence). V lost 5 bases and J lost 4; bases outside the gene matches: 15. The CDR3 reads CASSGGGTGERIYGYTF. CDR3 coding DNA: TGTGCCAGCAGTGGGGGGGGGACAGGAGAACGAATCTATGGCTACACCTTC.

Concerning this clone itself: The sample carries other DNA sequences with the same CDR3. The J gene is TRBJ1-2, the V gene TRBV27; TRBD1 agrees at 7 bases. The germline gives CDR1 MNHEY, CDR2 SMNVEV (reference sequence). V lost 5 bases and J lost 2; bases outside the gene matches: 5. The CDR3 length is 14 residues. The CDR3 spells CASSPGGRNYGYTF. The CDR3 DNA reads as TGTGCCAGCAGTCCAGGGGGGCGAAACTATGGCTACACCTTC.